This paragraph covers one T cell receptor (beta chain) sequence. The sample comes from a study of T-cell reconstitution after alpha-beta-depleted transplantation in children. Preparation of the TCRbeta library involved a method that used unique molecular identifiers. TCRdb re-called the PCR reads with MiXCR, one entry per CDR3 protein. Here the sample spans hundreds of thousands of distinct CDR3 sequences, around a sixth being singletons. The sequencing used PBMCs from the stem cell graft donor, collected from the stem cell graft. The receptor was isolated from a human donor who donated a stem cell graft to a child with acute myeloid leukemia.

The CDR3 bases are TGTGCCAGCAGCTTAGATCTCCAGCTCACAGGGGGCATAGCCAAAAACATTCAGTACTTC. Translation: CASSLDLQLTGGIAKNIQYF. The chain couples TRBV11-2 to TRBJ2-4, with 9 nucleotides matching TRBD1. With 0 bases clipped from V and 0 bases from J, the junction kept 12 bases outside the gene matches. Germline V CDR1 and CDR2: SGHAT, FQNNGV. The CDR3 contains 20 residues.